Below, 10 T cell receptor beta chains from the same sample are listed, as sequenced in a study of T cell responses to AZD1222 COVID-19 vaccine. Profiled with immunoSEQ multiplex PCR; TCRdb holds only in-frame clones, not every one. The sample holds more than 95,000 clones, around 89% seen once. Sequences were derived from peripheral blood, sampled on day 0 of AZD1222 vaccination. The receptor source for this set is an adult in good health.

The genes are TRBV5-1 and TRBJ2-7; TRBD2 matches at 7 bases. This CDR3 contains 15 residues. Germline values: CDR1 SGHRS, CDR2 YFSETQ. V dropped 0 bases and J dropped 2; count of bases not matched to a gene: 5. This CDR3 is CASSLGPGTTYEQYF. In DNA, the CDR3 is TGCGCCAGCAGCTTGGGTCCCGGGACTACCTACGAGCAGTACTTC.

The CDR3 reads CASTVAGSSYEQYF. CDR3 sequence (DNA): TGTGCCAGTACGGTGGCCGGGAGCTCCTACGAGCAGTACTTC. The chain joins TRBV19 to TRBJ2-7; D is perhaps TRBD2 (6 bases). V was clipped by 7 bases and J by 0 bases, with 13 bases between them. CDR1 and CDR2 from the germline V gene are LNHDA and SQIVND (reference sequence). CDR3 length equals 14 residues.

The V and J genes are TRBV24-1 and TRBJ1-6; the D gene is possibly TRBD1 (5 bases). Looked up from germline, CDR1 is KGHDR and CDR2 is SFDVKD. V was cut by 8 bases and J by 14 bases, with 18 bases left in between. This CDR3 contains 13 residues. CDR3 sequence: CATIPRDLGTLHF. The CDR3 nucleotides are TGTGCCACCATACCCCGGGACCTGGGAACCCTCCACTTT.

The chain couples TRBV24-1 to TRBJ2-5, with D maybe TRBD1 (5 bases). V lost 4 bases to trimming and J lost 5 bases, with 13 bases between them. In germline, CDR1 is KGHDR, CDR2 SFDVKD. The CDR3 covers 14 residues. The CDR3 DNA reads TGTGCCACCAGTGACCCCCGGGCAGGGGAGACCCAGTACTTC. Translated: CATSDPRAGETQYF.

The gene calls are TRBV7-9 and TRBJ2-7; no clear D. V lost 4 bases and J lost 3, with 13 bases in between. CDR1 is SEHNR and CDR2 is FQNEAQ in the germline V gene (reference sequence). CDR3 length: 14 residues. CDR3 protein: CASSSLEWGYEQYF. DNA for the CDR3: TGTGCCAGCAGCTCCCTAGAGTGGGGCTACGAGCAGTACTTC.

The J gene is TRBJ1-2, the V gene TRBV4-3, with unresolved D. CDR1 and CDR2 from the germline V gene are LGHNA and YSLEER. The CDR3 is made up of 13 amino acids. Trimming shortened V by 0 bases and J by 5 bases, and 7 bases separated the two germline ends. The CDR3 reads CASSQDQLYGYTF. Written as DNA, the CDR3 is TGCGCCAGCAGCCAAGATCAGCTATATGGCTACACCTTC.

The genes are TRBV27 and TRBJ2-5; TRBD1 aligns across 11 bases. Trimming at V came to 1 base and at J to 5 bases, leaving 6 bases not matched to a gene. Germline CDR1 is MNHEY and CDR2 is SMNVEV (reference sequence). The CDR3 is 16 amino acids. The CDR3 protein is CASSLFWTGGGETQYF. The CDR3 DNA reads TGTGCCAGCAGTTTATTTTGGACAGGGGGCGGTGAGACCCAGTACTTC.

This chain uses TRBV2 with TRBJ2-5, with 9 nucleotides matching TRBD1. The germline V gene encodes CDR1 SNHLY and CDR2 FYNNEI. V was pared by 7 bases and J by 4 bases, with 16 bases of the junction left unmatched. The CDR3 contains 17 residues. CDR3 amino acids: CASTISRGTGHGETQYF. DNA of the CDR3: TGTGCCAGCACTATTTCTCGGGGGACAGGGCATGGAGAGACCCAGTACTTC. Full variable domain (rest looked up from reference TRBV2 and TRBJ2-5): EPEVTQTPSHQVTQMGQEVILRCVPISNHLYFYWYRQILGQKVEFLVSFYNNEISEKSEIFDDQFSVERPDGSNFTLKIRSTKLEDSAMYFCASTISRGTGHGETQYFGPGTRLLVL.

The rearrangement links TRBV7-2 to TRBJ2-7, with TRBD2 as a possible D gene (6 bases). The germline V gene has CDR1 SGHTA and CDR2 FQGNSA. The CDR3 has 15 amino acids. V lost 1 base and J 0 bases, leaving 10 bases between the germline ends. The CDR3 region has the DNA TGTGCCAGCAGCTTAGGTGGGGGGAGCTCCTACGAGCAGTACTTC. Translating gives CASSLGGGSSYEQYF.

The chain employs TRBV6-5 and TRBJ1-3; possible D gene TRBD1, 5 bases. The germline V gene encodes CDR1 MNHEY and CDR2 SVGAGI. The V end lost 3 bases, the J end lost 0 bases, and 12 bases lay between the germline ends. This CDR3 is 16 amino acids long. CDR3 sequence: CASSYGGDYSGNTIYF. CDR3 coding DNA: TGTGCCAGCAGTTATGGAGGGGACTACTCTGGAAACACCATATATTTT.